This T cell receptor (beta chain) was observed in a study of blood T cell repertoires in COVID-19. Study at large: Sites across the United States, Italy and Spain contributed samples from acute and convalescent COVID-19.

Researchers sorted participants into cohorts using their self-reported clinical history. Two negative PCRs, clearance, or symptom resolution characterized the recovered Cohort 3 donors. Clones were sequenced by immunoSEQ multiplex PCR, and TCRdb holds only the in-frame ones, with some missing. The repertoire holds about 500,000 clones, with around 90% as singletons. Germline CDR1 is SEHNR and CDR2 is FQNEAQ (reference sequence). This CDR3 is built from 16 residues. The ends lost 4 bases at V and 5 bases at J; junction bases unmatched: 6. This chain joins TRBV7-9 and TRBJ2-1; 12 nucleotides line up with TRBD2. Sequenced material: PBMCs or T cells enriched from blood (not recorded which). The sequence was collected from a woman younger than 35 who had recovered from COVID-19. This CDR3 reads CASSSGLAGFDNEQFF. The CDR3, as DNA: TGTGCCAGCAGCTCTGGACTAGCGGGGTTCGACAATGAGCAGTTCTTC.